The T cell receptor (beta chain) described here comes from a study of T cells in Graves' hyperthyroidism and ophthalmopathy. Amplified TCR beta CDR3 regions came from RNA transcripts. The HTBI primer set was used in a first-round RT-PCR of the TCR CDR3. TCRdb analysed the multiplex PCR reads with MiXCR anew, one entry per CDR3 protein. Of around 300,000 distinct CDR3 sequences in the sample, roughly 13% were seen once. This clonotype has at least ten counts. This sequence was found in a woman in her 30s with Graves' hyperthyroidism that later progressed to Graves' ophthalmopathy. Sequenced: blood.

The CDR3 nucleotides read TGCAGCGTCGGAGAGAGGAATTCACCCCTCCACTTT. As protein: CSVGERNSPLHF. The gene calls are TRBV29-1 and TRBJ1-6; D is unclear. V was pared by 6 bases and J by 7 bases, with 10 bases between. Per germline, CDR1 SQVTM and CDR2 ANQGSEA. This CDR3 contains 12 residues.